The next 17 T cell receptor beta chains were all read from a single sample in a study of CD8+CD57+ T cells in acquired aplastic anemia. Investigators profiled TCR beta VDJ and CDR3 from genomic DNA template. Via MiXCR, TCRdb re-called the reads, giving one row per CDR3 protein. The data show over 150,000 distinct CDR3 sequences, with around 48% seen just once and roughly 2.8% held by the top ten. For sequencing, patients were chosen who had shown expansion of CD8+CD57+ cells by flow cytometry. The sequenced material came from sorted CD4+, CD8+, or CD8+CD57+ T cells (not recorded which) from PBMCs. The receptors were gathered from a human donor with aplastic anemia.

Worth noting for this clonotype: A read error may be the cause here, since a much bigger clone is one base away. The chain is built from TRBV7-9 and TRBJ2-3; no definite D call. Germline-derived CDR1 and CDR2 are SEHNR and FQNEAQ (reference sequence). This CDR3 comprises 12 residues. The V end lost 4 bases, the J end lost 6 bases, and 8 bases lay between the germline ends. The CDR3 DNA reads TGTGCCAGCAGCTCCACAGCGGATACGCAGTATTTT. Its protein is CASSSTADTQYF.

The CDR3: CSAPGPKDYGYTF. The CDR3 nucleotides read TGCAGTGCGCCGGGGCCGAAGGACTATGGCTACACCTTC. This chain links TRBV20-1 with TRBJ1-2, with D perhaps TRBD1 (5 bases). The CDR3 loop spans 13 amino acids. Trimming shortened V by 6 bases and J by 3 bases, and 14 bases separated the two germline ends. The V gene's germline CDR1 is DFQATT and CDR2 SNEGSKA (reference sequence).

The gene calls are TRBV30 and TRBJ1-1, with D possibly TRBD1 on 5 matching bases. Germline CDR1 is GTSNPN and CDR2 is SVGIG (reference sequence). V was shortened by 0 bases and J by 7 bases, with 15 bases between the two germline ends. The CDR3 consists of 14 residues. CDR3 coding DNA: TGTGCCTGGAGTGTAGGCGGGGCGTTGATTGAAGCTTTCTTT. Translated: CAWSVGGALIEAFF.

In this sample, this clonotype turned up a few times. The rearrangement joins TRBV24-1 to TRBJ2-2; 7 nucleotides align to TRBD1. This CDR3 contains 15 residues. J was trimmed by 3 bases and V by 2 bases; bases with no gene match: 2. The germline CDR1 and CDR2 sequences are KGHDR and SFDVKD. The CDR3 here is CATSDSGQHTGELFF. The CDR3 DNA reads TGTGCCACCAGTGATTCGGGACAGCACACCGGGGAGCTGTTTTTT.

This chain links TRBV15 with TRBJ2-7; D not certain. The CDR3 runs 13 residues. Deletions cut 0 bases from V and 1 base from J, with 4 bases between. The V gene's germline CDR1 is LNHNV and CDR2 YYDKDF (reference sequence). The CDR3 sequence is CATSRDFSYEQYF. CDR3 DNA sequence: TGTGCCACCAGCAGAGATTTTTCCTACGAGCAGTACTTC.

This clonotype occurred once. This sequence may be a read error, since a much larger clone differs from it by one base. The CDR3 here is CASSSARSYGYTF. The CDR3 DNA sequence: TGTGCCAGCAGTTCGGCCAGAAGCTATGGCTACACCTTC. J is TRBJ1-2 and V is TRBV27; D gene ambiguous. This CDR3 is 13 amino acids long. V gave up 4 bases and J gave up 4 bases, with 10 bases separating them. CDR1 is MNHEY and CDR2 is SMNVEV in the germline V gene (reference sequence).

On this clonotype: The junction departs from germline at one end; a sequencing error may be responsible. This chain links TRBV11-2 with TRBJ2-3; 11 bases line up with TRBD2. The CDR3 loop spans 16 amino acids. Germline loops: CDR1 SGHAT, CDR2 FQNNGV. The CDR3 region has the DNA TGTGCCAGCAGCCTAGAACTAGCGGGAGAGACAGATACGCAGTATTTT. Translated: CASSLELAGETDTQYF.

This clonotype has a handful of counts. The chain couples TRBV19 to TRBJ2-1; TRBD2 aligns across 7 bases. The CDR3 runs to 11 residues. Germline assignment: CDR1 LNHDA and CDR2 SQIVND (reference sequence). V was pared by 6 bases and J by 13 bases, with 6 bases of the junction left unmatched. CDR3 coding DNA: TGTGCCAGTAGATCAGGACTAGATCAGTTCTTC. Translation: CASRSGLDQFF.

This clonotype was seen at least ten times. V is TRBV30 and J is TRBJ2-7; D call uncertain. The CDR3 contains 12 residues. Germline V gives CDR1 GTSNPN, CDR2 SVGIG (reference sequence). V lost 4 bases, J lost 2 bases, and 9 bases lay in between. Here the CDR3 DNA reads TGTGCCTGGACAGTTACTGCCTACGAGCAGTACTTC. This encodes CAWTVTAYEQYF.

The table lists this clonotype with a few counts. The V call is TRBV4-2, the J call TRBJ1-3; D is unresolved. CDR1 and CDR2 (germline): LGHNA, YNFKEQ. This CDR3 has 17 residues. V dropped 0 bases and J dropped 3 bases, with 15 bases sitting between them. The CDR3 spells CASSQDQPRAGGNTIYF. For the CDR3, the DNA is TGTGCCAGCAGCCAAGATCAACCCCGCGCAGGTGGAAACACCATATATTTT.

This clonotype was counted at least ten times. The chain carries TRBV12-3 or TRBV12-4 and TRBJ2-3, with a weak D call TRBD2 (6 bases). This CDR3 is 15 amino acids long. The ends were cut back, 3 bases at V and 1 base at J, with 11 bases in the middle. CDR3 residues: CASSFRDWGTDTQYF. CDR3 sequence (DNA): TGTGCCAGCAGTTTCCGGGACTGGGGCACAGATACGCAGTATTTT.

The table lists this clonotype with a few counts. The chain links TRBV5-4 to TRBJ2-6; 8 bases are shared with TRBD1. The CDR3 is 16 residues long. Germline loops: CDR1 SGHNT, CDR2 YYREEE (reference sequence). V lost 4 bases to trimming and J lost 2 bases; unmatched junction nucleotides: 5. CDR3: CASSPSGGTGANVLTF. The CDR3 DNA reads TGTGCCAGCAGCCCGTCAGGGGGCACTGGGGCCAACGTCCTGACTTTC.

This sequence joins TRBV29-1 and TRBJ2-3, with TRBD2 as a possible D gene (6 bases). Germline V gene data show CDR1 as SQVTM and CDR2 as ANQGSEA. This CDR3 spans 15 amino acids. With 3 bases removed from V and 2 bases from J, the gap between germline ends came to 15 bases. The CDR3 spells CSVDGLGGNTDTQYF. CDR3 nucleotide sequence: TGCAGCGTTGACGGACTCGGGGGAAACACAGATACGCAGTATTTT.

The CDR3 loop reads CASRWEGDHEQFF. The CDR3 nucleotides are TGTGCCAGCAGATGGGAAGGGGACCATGAGCAGTTCTTC. J is TRBJ2-1 and V is TRBV2; D might be TRBD1 or TRBD2, each matching 5 bases. The ends were cut back, 6 bases at V and 8 bases at J, with 14 bases in the middle. CDR3 length: 13 amino acids. The germline gives CDR1 SNHLY, CDR2 FYNNEI.

A few counts support this clonotype. The chain couples TRBV4-1 to TRBJ2-1; the match to TRBD1 covers 7 bases. V was pared by 1 base and J by 1 base, with 13 bases of the junction left unmatched. The CDR3 extends over 19 amino acids. CDR1 and CDR2 (germline): MGHRA, YSYEKL. This CDR3 reads CASSQAPATGTVSYNEQFF. For the CDR3, the DNA is TGCGCCAGCAGCCAAGCCCCAGCAACCGGGACAGTATCCTACAATGAGCAGTTCTTC.

This rearrangement joins TRBV7-3 to TRBJ2-7; D is unresolved. The CDR3 loop spans 13 amino acids. Trimming stripped 5 bases from V and 6 bases from J, with 14 bases between. Germline CDR1 and CDR2: SGHTA and FQGTGA. Here the CDR3 DNA reads TGTGCCAGCAGCCCAGGTCAAAGGCGCGAGCAGTACTTC. Its protein product is CASSPGQRREQYF.

Notes on this clonotype: Since a much larger clone is just one base distant, this may be a read error. V is TRBV12-3 or TRBV12-4 and J is TRBJ2-1; TRBD2 aligns across 7 bases. CDR3 size: 15 residues. CDR3 nucleotides: TGTACCAGCAGTTTGCGGGAGCCTCGTGTCGATGAGCAGTTCTTC. Translation: CTSSLREPRVDEQFF.